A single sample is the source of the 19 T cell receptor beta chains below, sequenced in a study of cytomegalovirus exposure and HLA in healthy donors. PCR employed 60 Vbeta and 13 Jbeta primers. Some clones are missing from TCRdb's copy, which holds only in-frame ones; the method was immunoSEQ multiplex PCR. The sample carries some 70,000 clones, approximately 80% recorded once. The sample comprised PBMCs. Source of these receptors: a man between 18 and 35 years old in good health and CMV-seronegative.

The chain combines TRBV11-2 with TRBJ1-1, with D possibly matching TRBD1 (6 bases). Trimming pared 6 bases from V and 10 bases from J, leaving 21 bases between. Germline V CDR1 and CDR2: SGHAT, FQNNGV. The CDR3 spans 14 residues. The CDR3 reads CASRQNRVFGGAFF. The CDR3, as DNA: TGTGCCAGCAGGCAAAACAGGGTTTTCGGTGGAGCTTTCTTT.

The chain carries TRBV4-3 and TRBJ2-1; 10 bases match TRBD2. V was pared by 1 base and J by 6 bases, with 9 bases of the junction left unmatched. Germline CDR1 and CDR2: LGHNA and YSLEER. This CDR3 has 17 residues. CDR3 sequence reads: CASSQVRTSGSGNEQFF. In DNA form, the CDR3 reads TGCGCCAGCAGCCAAGTTAGGACTAGCGGCTCGGGCAATGAGCAGTTCTTC.

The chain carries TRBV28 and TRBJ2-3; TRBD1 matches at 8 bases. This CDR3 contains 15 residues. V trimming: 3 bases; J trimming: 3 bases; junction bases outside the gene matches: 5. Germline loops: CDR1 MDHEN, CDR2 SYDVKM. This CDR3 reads CASSLDRELTDTQYF. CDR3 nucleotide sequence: TGTGCCAGCAGTTTGGACAGGGAATTAACAGATACGCAGTATTTT.

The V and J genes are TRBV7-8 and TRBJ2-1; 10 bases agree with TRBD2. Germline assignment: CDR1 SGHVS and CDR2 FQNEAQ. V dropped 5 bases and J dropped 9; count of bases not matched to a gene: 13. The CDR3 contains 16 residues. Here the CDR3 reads CASSPQLSGGAGEQFF. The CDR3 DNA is TGTGCCAGCAGCCCGCAACTAAGCGGGGGGGCAGGTGAGCAGTTCTTC. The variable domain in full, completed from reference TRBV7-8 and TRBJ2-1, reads GAGVSQSPRYKVAKRGQDVALRCDPISGHVSLFWYQQALGQGPEFLTYFQNEAQLDKSGLPSDRFFAERPEGSVSTLKIQRTQQEDSAVYLCASSPQLSGGAGEQFFGPGTRLTVL.

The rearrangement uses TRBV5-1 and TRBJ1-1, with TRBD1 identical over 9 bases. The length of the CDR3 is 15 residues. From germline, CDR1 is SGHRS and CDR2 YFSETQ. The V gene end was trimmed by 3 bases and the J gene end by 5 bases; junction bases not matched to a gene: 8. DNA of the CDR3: TGCGCCAGCAGCTGGGGGGACAGGGTTCGGACTGAAGCTTTCTTT. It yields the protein CASSWGDRVRTEAFF.

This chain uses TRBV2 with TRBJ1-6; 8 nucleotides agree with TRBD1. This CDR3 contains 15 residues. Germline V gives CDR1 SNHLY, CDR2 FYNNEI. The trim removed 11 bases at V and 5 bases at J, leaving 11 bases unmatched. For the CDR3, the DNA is TGTGCCGGTGAACAGGGGGGGCCTGATAATTCACCCCTCCACTTT. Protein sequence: CAGEQGGPDNSPLHF.

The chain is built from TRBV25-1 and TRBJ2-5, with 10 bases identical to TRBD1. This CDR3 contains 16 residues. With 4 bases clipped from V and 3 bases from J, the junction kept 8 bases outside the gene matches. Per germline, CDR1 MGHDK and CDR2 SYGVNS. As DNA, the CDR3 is TGTGCCAGCAGTGGATGGGACAGGGGAGCGGAAGAGACCCAGTACTTC. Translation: CASSGWDRGAEETQYF.

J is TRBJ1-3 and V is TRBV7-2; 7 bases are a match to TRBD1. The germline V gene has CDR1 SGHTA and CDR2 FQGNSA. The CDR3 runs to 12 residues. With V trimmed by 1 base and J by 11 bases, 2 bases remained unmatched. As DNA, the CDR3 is TGTGCCAGCAGCTTAGACAGGGGTCCCATATATTTT. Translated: CASSLDRGPIYF.

CDR3 DNA: TGTGCCATCAGTGAGACTAGCGTCACAGATACGCAGTATTTT. Encoded protein: CAISETSVTDTQYF. This chain links TRBV10-3 with TRBJ2-3, with 7 nucleotides matching TRBD2. This CDR3 has 14 amino acids. Germline V CDR1 and CDR2: ENHRY, SYGVKD. V lost 2 bases and J lost 2; bases outside the gene matches: 1.

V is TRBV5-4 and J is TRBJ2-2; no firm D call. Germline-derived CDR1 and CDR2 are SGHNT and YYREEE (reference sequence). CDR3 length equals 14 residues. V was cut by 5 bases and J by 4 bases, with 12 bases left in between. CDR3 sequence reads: CASRELQSTGELFF. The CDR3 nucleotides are TGTGCCAGCAGGGAATTACAGAGCACCGGGGAGCTGTTTTTT.

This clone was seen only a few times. For the CDR3, the DNA is TGTGCCAGCAGTCCATACAGCGGCTATGGCTACACCTTC. Protein sequence: CASSPYSGYGYTF. The chain uses TRBV28 and TRBJ1-2; no clear D gene. Germline V gene sequence: CDR1 MDHEN, CDR2 SYDVKM. The CDR3 is 13 amino acids. V lost 5 bases to trimming and J lost 4 bases, with 11 bases between them.

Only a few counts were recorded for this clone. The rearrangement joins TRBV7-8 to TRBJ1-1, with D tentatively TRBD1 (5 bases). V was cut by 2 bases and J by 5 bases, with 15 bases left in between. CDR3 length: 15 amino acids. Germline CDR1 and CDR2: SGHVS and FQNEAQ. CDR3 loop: CASSLSAGGRTEAFF. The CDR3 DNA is TGTGCCAGCAGCTTATCGGCGGGGGGAAGGACTGAAGCTTTCTTT.

This CDR3 reads CASSLKVSSGPQHF. The CDR3 coding sequence is TGTGCCAGCAGCTTAAAGGTCAGCTCAGGGCCCCAGCATTTT. The chain employs TRBV13 and TRBJ1-5; D is unclear. Trimming cost V 2 bases and J 9 bases, with 14 bases left between them. The CDR3 is 14 amino acids. The germline V gene encodes CDR1 PRHDT and CDR2 FYEKMQ (reference sequence).

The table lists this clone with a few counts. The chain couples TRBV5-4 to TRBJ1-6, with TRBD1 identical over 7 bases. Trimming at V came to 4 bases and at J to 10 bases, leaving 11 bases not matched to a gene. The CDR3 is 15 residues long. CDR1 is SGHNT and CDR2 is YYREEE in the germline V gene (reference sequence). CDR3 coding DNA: TGTGCCAGCAGCCCCGGGACAGATTTATGGTCACCCCTCCACTTT. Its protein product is CASSPGTDLWSPLHF.

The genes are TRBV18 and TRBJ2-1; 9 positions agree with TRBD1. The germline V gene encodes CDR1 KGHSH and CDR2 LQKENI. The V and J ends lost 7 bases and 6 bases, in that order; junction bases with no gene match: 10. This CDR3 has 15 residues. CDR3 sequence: CASWGPGQGVNEQFF. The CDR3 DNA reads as TGTGCCAGCTGGGGTCCGGGACAGGGTGTCAATGAGCAGTTCTTC.

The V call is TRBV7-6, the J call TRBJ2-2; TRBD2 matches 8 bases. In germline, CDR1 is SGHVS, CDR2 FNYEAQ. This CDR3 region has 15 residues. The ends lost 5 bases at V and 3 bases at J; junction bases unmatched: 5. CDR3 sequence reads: CASSLGTRYTGELFF. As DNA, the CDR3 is TGTGCCAGCAGCCTCGGGACTAGGTACACCGGGGAGCTGTTTTTT.

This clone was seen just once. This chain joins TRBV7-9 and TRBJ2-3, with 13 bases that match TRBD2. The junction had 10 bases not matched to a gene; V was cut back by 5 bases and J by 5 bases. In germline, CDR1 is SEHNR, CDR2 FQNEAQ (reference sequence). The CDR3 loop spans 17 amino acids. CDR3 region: CASSRGLAGAGGDTQYF. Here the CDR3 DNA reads TGTGCCAGCAGCCGCGGACTAGCGGGGGCCGGGGGAGATACGCAGTATTTT.

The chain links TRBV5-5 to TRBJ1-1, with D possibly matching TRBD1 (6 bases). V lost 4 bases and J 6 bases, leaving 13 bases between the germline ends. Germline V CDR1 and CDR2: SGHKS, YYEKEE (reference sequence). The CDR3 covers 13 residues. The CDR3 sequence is CASSLQGLAEAFF. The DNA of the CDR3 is TGTGCCAGCAGCCTTCAGGGGTTGGCTGAAGCTTTCTTT.

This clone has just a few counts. CDR3 loop: CASRPGTGYNEQFF. Here the CDR3 DNA reads TGCGCCAGCAGGCCCGGGACAGGCTACAATGAGCAGTTCTTC. V gene TRBV5-1 combines with J gene TRBJ2-1; TRBD1 aligns across 8 bases. J gave up 3 bases and V 5 bases, and 4 bases lay outside the gene matches. Germline V gene sequence: CDR1 SGHRS, CDR2 YFSETQ. The CDR3 consists of 14 residues.